The 27 T cell receptor beta chains below come from one sample, sequenced in a study of T cell clonality in common variable immunodeficiency. Repertoires were generated with immunoSEQ multiplex PCR, while TCRdb's copy carries only in-frame clones and drops some. This sample has about 52,000 clones, each found more than once. The sequencing input was peripheral blood mononuclear cells. These receptors all come from a person aged 18 to 69 in good health.

This clone was counted many times. CDR3 residues: CSARHPVGLINEKLFF. CDR3 DNA (partial): TGCAGTGCTAGACACCCGGTGGGACTAATTAATGAAAAG. The genes are TRBV20-1 and TRBJ2-2; 7 bases agree with TRBD2. The read falls 3 residues short of the CDR3 end, and the missing part is taken from the germline J gene. The germline V gene has CDR1 DFQATT and CDR2 SNEGSKA (reference sequence). The CDR3 covers 16 residues.

This clone came up many times. The sequenced part of the CDR3 DNA is TGTGCCAGCAGCCAAGACGGGGTCCACGAG. Translation gives CASSQDGVHE. The CDR3 in full is CASSQDGVHEQYF. The V and J genes are TRBV4-2 and TRBJ2-7, with a weak D call TRBD2 (5 bases). The read ends 3 residues early relative to the CDR3; the germline J gene fills the gap. V was shortened by 0 bases and J by 5 bases, with 8 bases between the two germline ends. CDR1 is LGHNA and CDR2 is YNFKEQ in the germline V gene. The CDR3 consists of 13 residues.

This clone was seen repeatedly, ten times or more. The sequence runs out 3 residues before the end of the CDR3; the remainder is reconstructed from the germline J gene. V is TRBV19 and J is TRBJ2-3, with 9 bases matching TRBD2. The CDR3 length is 16 residues. V shed 5 bases and J 2 bases; nucleotides not matched to a gene: 8. The V gene's germline CDR1 is LNHDA and CDR2 SQIVND (reference sequence). The CDR3 sequence is CASSRGASGTTDTQYF. The DNA read from the CDR3 is TGTGCCAGTAGTCGGGGGGCTAGCGGGACCACAGATACG.

This clone was seen at least ten times. The CDR3 is cut off 3 residues early in the read; its end comes from the germline J gene. This chain connects TRBV6-2 or TRBV6-3 to TRBJ2-7; 12 nucleotides line up with TRBD1. The CDR3 totals 17 residues. The germline gives CDR1 MNHEY, CDR2 SVGEGT. Trimming removed 7 bases from V and 5 bases from J; junction bases left unmatched: 15. CDR3 protein: CASNNLPGQGAKDEQYF. The CDR3 bases that were read are TGTGCCAGCAATAACCTCCCGGGACAGGGGGCTAAAGACGAG.

This clone was recorded at least ten times. The observed sequence ends 3 residues before the CDR3 terminus, with the missing tail filled in from the germline J gene. V and J are TRBV20-1 and TRBJ2-4, with 9 nucleotides matching TRBD2. The junction had 7 bases not matched to a gene; V was cut back by 0 bases and J by 7 bases. The CDR3 runs to 15 residues. Germline V gene sequence: CDR1 DFQATT, CDR2 SNEGSKA (reference sequence). CDR3 protein: CSARDRAGGWNIQYF. The covered CDR3 bases are TGCAGTGCTAGAGATCGGGCGGGGGGGTGGAACATT.

On this clone itself: The junction shows a germline mismatch at one end, possibly a read error. Read data end 3 residues before the CDR3 end; the end is taken from the germline J gene. Other DNA sequences in this specimen translate into the identical CDR3. V and J are TRBV6-2 or TRBV6-3 and TRBJ1-2; D is unresolved. The germline V gene encodes CDR1 MNHEY and CDR2 SVGEGT. The CDR3 totals 13 residues. CDR3 bases read: TGTGCCAGCAGCCGCGCTGCTAACTATGGT. This codes for CASSRAANYG. From start to end, the CDR3 is CASSRAANYGYTF.

This clone was observed at least ten times. The sequenced fragment ends 3 residues before the CDR3 boundary, so the rest is inferred from the germline J gene. Other nucleotide sequences in the sample specify the same CDR3. V gene TRBV6-2 or TRBV6-3 combines with J gene TRBJ2-3, with TRBD1 matching over 10 bases. Germline V gene data show CDR1 as MNHEY and CDR2 as SVGEGT. J gave up 4 bases and V 1 base, and 2 bases lay outside the gene matches. The CDR3 is 15 amino acids. The CDR3 sequence is CASSYWDRGSDTQYF. The sequenced CDR3 bases are TGTGCCAGCAGTTACTGGGACAGGGGCTCAGATACG.

This clone was detected ten times or more. The read terminates 3 residues before the CDR3 end, so the remaining end is supplied by the germline J gene. V is TRBV6-2 or TRBV6-3 and J is TRBJ1-6, with TRBD1 matching over 7 bases. The J segment lost 2 bases and the V segment lost 6 bases, leaving 7 bases of the junction unmatched. This CDR3 spans 16 amino acids. CDR1 is MNHEY and CDR2 is SVGEGT in the germline V gene. This CDR3 is CASSTRQGAYNSPLHF. The sequenced part of the CDR3 DNA is TGTGCCAGCAGCACAAGACAGGGCGCCTATAATTCACCC.

This clone showed up many times. The read stops 3 residues short of the end of the CDR3; the missing end is completed from the germline J gene. The V call is TRBV30, the J call TRBJ2-5; unclear D gene. Germline V gives CDR1 GTSNPN, CDR2 SVGIG (reference sequence). The CDR3 spans 11 residues. Deletions cut 3 bases from V and 7 bases from J, with 9 bases between. CDR3 bases read: TGTGCCTGGAGAGCTGAATGGACC. This gives the protein CAWRAEWT. The full CDR3 protein reads CAWRAEWTQYF.

In its sample, this clone was seen many times. The sequenced part of the CDR3 DNA is TGCAGTGCTAGAGATCGTGGCAGGGGGGTCCCAGATACG. Amino acids: CSARDRGRGVPDT. The whole CDR3 protein reads CSARDRGRGVPDTQYF. The chain combines TRBV20-1 with TRBJ2-3, with D tentatively TRBD1 (7 bases). The sequenced fragment ends 3 residues before the CDR3 boundary, so the rest is inferred from the germline J gene. This CDR3 comprises 16 residues. Germline assignment: CDR1 DFQATT and CDR2 SNEGSKA (reference sequence). Between the trimmed V and J ends, which lost 0 bases and 4 bases, there was a span of 17 bases.

This clone was observed at least ten times. The read ends 3 residues shy of where the CDR3 ends; the end is completed using the germline J gene. The chain recombines TRBV7-2 with TRBJ1-2, with TRBD1 matching over 7 bases. J was trimmed by 1 base and V by 0 bases; bases with no gene match: 8. The CDR3 length is 17 residues. Germline lookup yields CDR1 SGHTA and CDR2 FQGNSA. CDR3: CASSLALTGLLNYGYTF. The CDR3 DNA, read in part, is TGTGCCAGCAGCTTAGCGCTGACAGGGCTGCTTAACTATGGC.

A note on this clone: The read halts 3 residues ahead of the CDR3 end, with the missing end drawn from the germline J gene. The V gene is TRBV18, the J gene TRBJ1-1; D not certain. CDR3 length equals 15 residues. Germline assignment: CDR1 KGHSH and CDR2 LQKENI. This chain's CDR3 is CASSPGVRANYGAFF. The CDR3 DNA, read in part, is TGTGCCAGCTCACCAGGTGTCCGCGCTAACTATGGC.

This clone was seen many times. The CDR3 end is not reached by the read, which stops 3 residues before it; the germline J gene fills it in. This chain joins TRBV3-1 (or the pseudogene TRBV3-2) and TRBJ1-2, with 7 bases aligning to TRBD1. Trimming removed 4 bases from V and 3 bases from J; junction bases left unmatched: 8. Germline loops: CDR1 LGHDT, CDR2 YNNKEL (reference sequence). The CDR3 spans 15 residues. CDR3 region: CASSPGDRADYGYTF. The part of the CDR3 DNA that was read is TGTGCCAGCAGCCCGGGGGACAGAGCGGACTATGGC.

This clone has just a few counts. Sequencing ends 3 residues short of the CDR3 end; the germline J gene provides the rest. The genes are TRBV10-2 and TRBJ1-2, with a tentative D call TRBD1 (5 bases). The CDR3 has 13 amino acids. The germline V gene has CDR1 WSHSY and CDR2 SAAADI. The germline V and J ends were trimmed by 7 bases and 6 bases, with 15 bases remaining between them. Here the CDR3 reads CASTKWGGDGYTF. CDR3 DNA, as far as it was read: TGCGCCAGCACCAAGTGGGGGGGAGATGGC.

This clone was detected a few times. This sequence may be a read error, since a much larger clone differs from it by one base. Coverage ceases 3 residues before the CDR3 finishes, and the germline J gene fills in the end. This specimen includes other DNA sequences encoding the same CDR3. This chain joins TRBV7-2 and TRBJ1-3; D is uncertain. This CDR3 is 16 amino acids long. Germline CDR1 is SGHTA and CDR2 is FQGNSA. The CDR3 bases that were read are TGTGCCAGCAGCTTAGCAGGGCCCCTCTCTGGAAACACA. It specifies CASSLAGPLSGNT. The full-length CDR3 reads as CASSLAGPLSGNTIYF.

This clone was detected many times. The read halts 3 residues ahead of the CDR3 end, with the missing end drawn from the germline J gene. The gene calls are TRBV19 and TRBJ1-5; D remains unclear. Germline CDR1 and CDR2: LNHDA and SQIVND (reference sequence). Trimming shortened V by 5 bases and J by 7 bases, and 24 bases separated the two germline ends. This CDR3 contains 17 residues. The CDR3 is CASSAYTGLYLGQPQHF. CDR3 DNA, as far as it was read: TGTGCCAGTAGTGCATACACCGGACTCTACCTGGGGCAGCCC.

Many counts were recorded for this clone. The CDR3 goes on 3 residues after the read ends, and that part is filled in from the germline J gene. The chain recombines TRBV7-2 with TRBJ2-2; 7 bases fit TRBD1. Germline V gene data show CDR1 as SGHTA and CDR2 as FQGNSA. This CDR3 comprises 15 residues. V lost 2 bases to trimming and J lost 2 bases; unmatched junction nucleotides: 2. The CDR3 bases that were read are TGTGCCAGCAGCTTACGACAGGGCAACACCGGGGAG. This translates into CASSLRQGNTGE. The full-length CDR3 reads as CASSLRQGNTGELFF.

This clone was counted many times. The read ends 3 residues early relative to the CDR3; the germline J gene fills the gap. The chain joins TRBV6-1 to TRBJ1-1; D is possibly TRBD1 (6 bases). Germline V CDR1 and CDR2: MNHNS, SASEGT. The CDR3 consists of 14 residues. The covered CDR3 bases are TGTGCCAGCAGTGAAGTCGTGACAGGTGTTAAA. Amino acid sequence: CASSEVVTGVK. The entire CDR3 protein is CASSEVVTGVKAFF.

This clone was recorded at least ten times. The CDR3 end is not reached by the read, which stops 3 residues before it; the germline J gene fills it in. V and J are TRBV6-2 or TRBV6-3 and TRBJ2-2, with D possibly TRBD1 on 6 matching bases. The germline V gene encodes CDR1 MNHEY and CDR2 SVGEGT. Between the trimmed V and J ends, which lost 4 bases and 5 bases, there was a span of 20 bases. The CDR3 runs 17 residues. The covered CDR3 bases are TGTGCCAGCAGTTCCCTAGGACAGATGGGGGATACCGGGGAG. Amino acids: CASSSLGQMGDTGE. The full CDR3 sequence reads CASSSLGQMGDTGELFF.

The sample holds many counts of this clone. The read terminates 3 residues before the CDR3 end, so the remaining end is supplied by the germline J gene. The chain recombines TRBV11-3 with TRBJ1-3, with D perhaps TRBD1 (5 bases). V was pared by 5 bases and J by 7 bases, with 15 bases between. This CDR3 spans 14 amino acids. Germline-derived CDR1 and CDR2 are SGHNT and YENEEA. The CDR3 bases that were read are TGTGCCAGCAGCCCAGACAGTATCGGCAACACC. Translation: CASSPDSIGNT. The whole CDR3 protein reads CASSPDSIGNTIYF.

Ten or more counts support this clone. The read terminates 3 residues before the CDR3 end, so the remaining end is supplied by the germline J gene. At the DNA level, this CDR3 is encoded by other sequences in the same sample as well. The chain recombines TRBV18 with TRBJ2-1; 15 positions agree with TRBD2. The V and J ends lost 4 bases and 8 bases, in that order; junction bases with no gene match: 12. The length of the CDR3 is 18 residues. Germline CDR1 and CDR2: KGHSH and LQKENI. CDR3 bases read: TGTGCCAGCTCACAGGACCGCCTCAGGACTAGCGGGAGGGATGAG. Translating gives CASSQDRLRTSGRDE. The full CDR3 protein reads CASSQDRLRTSGRDEQFF.

In this sample, this clone turned up many times. The read is 3 residues too short to cover the CDR3 end, so that end is filled in from the germline J gene. This sequence joins TRBV5-1 and TRBJ2-7; 8 bases align to TRBD1. This CDR3 is 14 amino acids long. Germline lookup yields CDR1 SGHRS and CDR2 YFSETQ. The J segment lost 3 bases and the V segment lost 4 bases, leaving 6 bases of the junction unmatched. The DNA read from the CDR3 is TGCGCCAGCAGCGCGACAGGGGATCACTACGAG. It encodes CASSATGDHYE. The entire CDR3 sequence reads CASSATGDHYEQYF.

This clone showed up many times. Read sequence stops 3 residues before the CDR3 end, and the germline J gene provides the missing end. The chain combines TRBV9 with TRBJ2-5; TRBD2 matches 9 bases. The CDR3 runs 15 residues. Germline V gene data show CDR1 as SGDLS and CDR2 as YYNGEE. V dropped 3 bases and J dropped 4; count of bases not matched to a gene: 7. Partial CDR3 DNA: TGTGCCAGCAGCGAATTTAGCGGGAGCTCAGAGACC. This encodes CASSEFSGSSET. The full CDR3 is CASSEFSGSSETQYF.

There are many counts of this clone. Sequencing ends 3 residues short of the CDR3 end; the germline J gene provides the rest. The chain joins TRBV10-3 to TRBJ1-1, with D tentatively TRBD1 (5 bases). Germline V gene lookup returns CDR1 ENHRY and CDR2 SYGVKD. The length of the CDR3 is 14 residues. CDR3 residues: CAISESGQGSSAFF. CDR3 DNA, as far as it was read: TGTGCCATCAGTGAGTCTGGGCAGGGTTCGAGT.

This clone was seen only a few times. The junction does not match germline at one end; this may be a read error. The missing CDR3 end, 3 residues past where the read stops, is filled in from the germline J gene. Other DNA sequences in the same sample also yield this CDR3. The chain recombines TRBV19 with TRBJ1-3; unclear D gene. CDR1 is LNHDA, CDR2 SQIVND, per germline (reference sequence). CDR3 length equals 15 residues. The CDR3: CASSTTFSSGNTIYF. The CDR3 bases that were read are TGTGCCAGTAGTACGACATTCAGCTCTGGAAACACA. Using reference TRBV19 and TRBJ1-3 for the parts outside the CDR3, the full variable domain is DGGITQSPKYLFRKEGQNVTLSCEQNLNHDAMYWYRQDPGQGLRLIYYSQIVNDFQKGDIAEGYSVSREKKESFPLTVTSAQKNPTAFYLCASSTTFSSGNTIYFGEGSWLTVV.

The sample holds many counts of this clone. From the germline J gene comes the end of the CDR3, since the read stops 3 residues before it. The rearrangement uses TRBV9 and TRBJ2-5, with TRBD2 identical over 13 bases. V lost 3 bases, J lost 4 bases, and 6 bases stayed unmatched. The V gene's germline CDR1 is SGDLS and CDR2 YYNGEE. This CDR3 region has 16 residues. The DNA read from the CDR3 is TGTGCCAGCAGCGACGGGACTAGCGGGATTGGAGAGACC. Its translation is CASSDGTSGIGET. The whole CDR3 region reads CASSDGTSGIGETQYF.

This clone was picked up many times. The read falls 3 residues short of the CDR3 end, and the missing part is taken from the germline J gene. This chain uses TRBV5-1 with TRBJ1-1; 7 bases are a match to TRBD1. With V trimmed by 4 bases and J by 4 bases, 10 bases remained unmatched. The CDR3 extends over 15 amino acids. From germline, CDR1 is SGHRS and CDR2 YFSETQ. The CDR3 loop reads CASSTQTGMVTEAFF. CDR3 DNA (partial): TGCGCCAGCAGCACACAGACAGGGATGGTCACTGAA.